Below, 3 T cell receptor beta chains from the same sample are listed, as sequenced in a study of CD8 T cells in Susac syndrome. RNA, at roughly 0.45 to 1 ug, was reverse transcribed with random hexamers. MiXCR, run by TCRdb on the immunoSEQ multiplex PCR reads, gives a single entry per CDR3 protein. The table records roughly 100,000 distinct CDR3 sequences, roughly 94% of them present only once. Sequenced: CD4+ T cells from PBMCs. All receptors derive from a human donor with Susac syndrome.

The genes are TRBV9 and TRBJ1-1, with D uncertain. There are 13 residues in the CDR3. V gave up 3 bases and J gave up 1 base, with 7 bases separating them. Germline CDR1 and CDR2: SGDLS and YYNGEE. The CDR3 DNA reads TGTGCCAGCAGCGATTCAGCGAACACTGAAGCTTTCTTT. This encodes CASSDSANTEAFF.

The chain joins TRBV6-6 to TRBJ2-2, with 10 nucleotides matching TRBD1. After removal of 4 bases from V and 7 bases from J, the junction contained 3 bases not matched to a gene. The CDR3 runs 14 residues. The germline CDR1 and CDR2 sequences are MNHNY and SVGAGI (reference sequence). The CDR3 protein is CASSLGQGIGELFF. The CDR3 DNA is TGTGCCAGCAGTTTGGGACAGGGGATCGGGGAGCTGTTTTTT.

The rearrangement uses TRBV25-1 and TRBJ1-6; weak D call: TRBD1 (6 bases). The ends were cut back, 7 bases at V and 0 bases at J, with 16 bases in the middle. Per the germline V gene, CDR1 is MGHDK and CDR2 is SYGVNS. CDR3 size: 17 residues. The CDR3 DNA reads TGTGCCAGCACGGACAGCATCGGGAGCTCCTATAATTCACCCCTCCACTTT. This sequence encodes CASTDSIGSSYNSPLHF.